This T cell receptor beta chain was identified during a study of low-dose radiotherapy and immunotherapy resistance in tumors. On the study more broadly: Intravenously given cyclophosphamide 200 mg/m2 followed a two-week schedule that placed each dose one day before radiation and immunotherapy.

The time point: after trial treatment. Treatment meaning: LDRT plus nivolumab, ipilimumab, low-dose cyclophosphamide and aspirin (RACIN trial). Patients qualified if they had advanced solid tumors that lacked tumor-infiltrating lymphocytes. First-strand cDNA relied on TRAV- and TRBV-specific primers spanning alpha and beta chains. With a V-primer adapter and a constant-region primer, TCRs were amplified for about 19 PCR cycles. MiXCR, applied by TCRdb to the reads, yields one record per CDR3 protein. Found here are around 80,000 distinct CDR3 sequences, 17% of them singletons; the top ten hold less than 1.5%. J was trimmed by 12 bases and V by 5 bases; bases with no gene match: 5. The germline gives CDR1 LGHDT, CDR2 YNNKEL (reference sequence). This CDR3 spans 12 amino acids. Ten or more counts support this clonotype.

The source is a male donor with prostate cancer. The chain recombines TRBV3-1 with TRBJ1-5; 9 nucleotides align to TRBD1. Source: PBMCs, taken after low-dose radiotherapy plus immunotherapy. As DNA, the CDR3 is TGTGCCAGCAGCTGGGGACAGGGAGTCCAGCATTTT. Residues: CASSWGQGVQHF.